These T cell receptor beta chains were read from a single sample in a study of beta chain features in type 1 diabetes. Profiled with immunoSEQ multiplex PCR; TCRdb holds only in-frame clones, not every one. The table records about 400,000 clones, around 12% of them present only once. Sample: naive CD4+ T cells from blood. The receptors come from a woman aged 18-29 years with type 1 diabetes. Both conserved end residues are part of each CDR3. D genes are given only for firm matches. A clone size is listed for some rows: how often the clone was seen (once, few, many), or a class if it is expanded.

TRBV6-6	NA	NA	14	TRBJ2-7	CASGPPTRGGEQYF	TGTGCCAGCGGCCCCCCCACCAGGGGTGGCGAGCAGTACTTC
TRBV5-1	NA	NA	16	TRBJ1-6	CASSYSGSSYNSPLHF	TGCGCCAGCAGCTATTCAGGAAGCTCCTATAATTCACCCCTCCACTTT
TRBV5-1	TRBD2	NA	15	TRBJ2-5	CASSLGLALGETQYF	TGCGCCAGCAGCCTGGGACTAGCGCTGGGGGAGACCCAGTACTTC
TRBV29-1	TRBD1	NA	12	TRBJ1-2	CSVGQGDYGYTF	TGCAGCGTTGGACAGGGTGACTATGGCTACACCTTC
TRBV9	TRBD1	few	16	TRBJ2-2	CASSVAGTVNTGELFF	TGTGCCAGCAGCGTAGCCGGGACAGTGAACACCGGGGAGCTGTTTTTT
TRBV28	NA	NA	14	TRBJ2-7	CASRVGAIPYEQYF	TGTGCCAGCAGGGTGGGGGCTATCCCCTACGAGCAGTACTTC
TRBV29-1	NA	few	14	TRBJ2-2	CSVDRQGGTGELFF	TGCAGCGTTGATCGACAGGGAGGTACCGGGGAGCTGTTTTTT
TRBV18	NA	NA	14	TRBJ1-1	CASSPGAPNTEAFF	TGTGCCAGCTCACCGGGGGCGCCGAACACTGAAGCTTTCTTT
TRBV18	TRBD1	NA	12	TRBJ2-1	CASSPTGVEQFF	TGTGCCAGCTCACCGACAGGGGTCGAGCAGTTCTTC
TRBV9	NA	few	15	TRBJ2-5	CASSVAWSVGETQYF	TGTGCCAGCAGCGTAGCGTGGTCGGTTGGAGAGACCCAGTACTTC
TRBV2	NA	few	16	TRBJ2-5	CASSDAGLTGVETQYF	TGTGCCAGCAGTGATGCAGGATTAACGGGGGTGGAGACCCAGTACTTC
TRBV10-3	NA	NA	15	TRBJ2-6	CAISELGAGANVLTF	TGTGCCATCAGTGAGCTCGGGGCTGGGGCCAACGTCCTGACTTTC
TRBV7-2	TRBD2	NA	14	TRBJ2-1	CASSPGLAGGEQFF	TGTGCCAGCAGCCCGGGACTAGCGGGAGGTGAGCAGTTCTTC
TRBV15	NA	few	15	TRBJ1-4	CATSSLRATNEKLFF	TGTGCCACCAGCAGCCTACGCGCAACTAATGAAAAACTGTTTTTT
TRBV6-5	TRBD1	NA	15	TRBJ2-7	CASSYTGTGGYEQYF	TGTGCCAGCAGTTACACCGGGACAGGGGGCTACGAGCAGTACTTC
TRBV9	NA	NA	14	TRBJ2-5	CASSVQEGGSVKYF	TGTGCCAGCAGCGTCCAAGAGGGGGGGTCAGTTAAGTACTTC